This T cell receptor beta chain was recovered during a study of blood T cell repertoires in COVID-19. Study details: Both acute and convalescent COVID-19 samples were obtained from the United States, Italy and Spain. T cells, B-cell-depleted T cells, or PBMCs supplied cDNA or gDNA.

J gave up 4 bases and V 5 bases, and 7 bases lay outside the gene matches. Germline lookup yields CDR1 GTSNPN and CDR2 SVGIG (reference sequence). The CDR3 spans 14 residues. Participants' own reports of clinical history determined their cohort assignment. Two negative PCRs, clearance, or symptom resolution characterized the recovered Cohort 3 donors. Using immunoSEQ multiplex PCR, the repertoire was profiled, and TCRdb retains in-frame clones only, with some absent. The sample lists about 380,000 clones; approximately 90% were seen once. The rearrangement uses TRBV30 and TRBJ1-4; 7 bases align to TRBD1. Material for sequencing was PBMCs or T cells enriched from blood (not recorded which). This receptor was taken from a woman aged 18-30 years who had recovered from COVID-19. CDR3 coding DNA: TGTGCCTGGGCCGGGACAGCTTATAATGAAAAACTGTTTTTT. Its protein is CAWAGTAYNEKLFF.